This is a list of T cell receptor beta chains from one sample in a study of OX40 agonist ivuxolimab in advanced cancers. Profiling relied on immunoSEQ multiplex PCR, and the TCRdb table lists in-frame clones only, not all of them. This sample has about 67,000 clones, with over 80% found just once. The sample here was CD4+ or CD8+ T cells sorted from blood, taken in a trial of the OX40 agonist ivuxolimab. These receptor sequences come from an adult with an advanced solid tumor such as melanoma, head and neck, liver or kidney cancer. Each CDR3 is given with its conserved first and last residue. The D gene is left open where the match is weak. For some rows the clone size is stated as once, few or many, or as a class when expanded; others skip it.

V	D	J	size	DNA	CDR3
TRBV4-1	TRBD1	TRBJ1-2	NA	TGCGCCAGCAGCCAAGCGGCAGGGGGTAACTATGGCTACACCTTC	CASSQAAGGNYGYTF
TRBV19	TRBD1	TRBJ2-7	NA	TGTGCCAGTAGTGACCCAGGGGGCAGGAACGAGCAGTACTTC	CASSDPGGRNEQYF
TRBV2	NA	TRBJ2-7	NA	TGTGCCAGCAGTGAGTGGGGGGCGAATGACGAGCAGTACTTC	CASSEWGANDEQYF
TRBV29-1	TRBD1	TRBJ1-2	NA	TGCAGCGTTGAAGTGGCAGGGGGCGTATATGGCTACACCTTC	CSVEVAGGVYGYTF
TRBV7-2	NA	TRBJ1-2	NA	TGTGCCAGCAGCGTGGGCAGGAACTATGGCTACACCTTC	CASSVGRNYGYTF
TRBV6-6	NA	TRBJ1-1	NA	TGTGCCAGCAGTTACTCGGAAAACACTGAAGCTTTCTTT	CASSYSENTEAFF
TRBV28	NA	TRBJ1-1	NA	TGTGCGACCGAGGGCGTCGGTGAAGCTTTCTTT	CATEGVGEAFF
TRBV4-1	NA	TRBJ2-5	NA	TGCGCCAGCAGCCAACAGGGGAGACAAGAGACCCAGTACTTC	CASSQQGRQETQYF
TRBV15	TRBD1	TRBJ2-7	NA	TGTGCCACCAGATTTGGACAGGGGGCTTACGAGCAGTACTTC	CATRFGQGAYEQYF
TRBV7-2	NA	TRBJ1-1	NA	TGTGCCAGCAGCTTAATAGGGCGGGGTGAAGCTTTCTTT	CASSLIGRGEAFF
TRBV28	NA	TRBJ2-7	NA	TGTGCCAGCAGTTTGCGTCTCGGGTACTCCTACGAGCAGTACTTC	CASSLRLGYSYEQYF
TRBV30	NA	TRBJ2-5	NA	TGTGCCTGGAGTCCGATCCCCTGGGGTAAAGAGACCCAGTACTTC	CAWSPIPWGKETQYF
TRBV7-8	TRBD2	TRBJ2-1	once	TGTGCCAGCAGCTCTAAAAAGACTAGCGGGAGGGCCTCAGGTGAGCAGTTCTTC	CASSSKKTSGRASGEQFF
TRBV7-9	NA	TRBJ2-7	NA	TGTGCCAGCAGCTTAGCCCTAGTTCCGGACTACGAGCAGTACTTC	CASSLALVPDYEQYF
TRBV16	NA	TRBJ1-1	NA	TGTGCCAGCAGCCAATCTCGGACGGCCAACACTGAAGCTTTCTTT	CASSQSRTANTEAFF
TRBV7-9	TRBD1	TRBJ2-2	NA	TGTGCCAGCAGCCGGACAGGGAACACCGGGGAGCTGTTTTTT	CASSRTGNTGELFF
TRBV6-5	TRBD1	TRBJ1-1	NA	TGTGCCAGCACCTTCCGGACAGGGTCCACTGAAGCTTTCTTT	CASTFRTGSTEAFF
TRBV6-5	NA	TRBJ1-5	NA	TGTGCCAGCAGTTTCGGGCATCAGCCCCAGCATTTT	CASSFGHQPQHF
TRBV7-6	NA	TRBJ1-6	NA	TGTGCCAGCAGCTTGGCTTCGGATTCACCCCTCCACTTT	CASSLASDSPLHF
TRBV5-4	TRBD1	TRBJ1-5	NA	TGTGCCAGCAGCTCCCGGGACAGGGGAAGCAATCAGCCCCAGCATTTT	CASSSRDRGSNQPQHF
TRBV6-1	NA	TRBJ1-1	NA	TGTGCCAGCATTGGATACACTGAAGCTTTCTTT	CASIGYTEAFF
TRBV10-3	NA	TRBJ2-7	NA	TGTGCCATCAGAGACATGACCTACGAGCAGTACTTC	CAIRDMTYEQYF
TRBV30	TRBD2	TRBJ2-5	NA	TGTGCCTGGAGTACCCCCGGACTAGCGGGAGTAAGGGAGACCCAGTACTTC	CAWSTPGLAGVRETQYF
TRBV7-2	NA	TRBJ2-7	NA	TGTGCCAGCAGCTTAGAAGGCTTTTACGAGCAGTACTTC	CASSLEGFYEQYF
TRBV19	TRBD2	TRBJ2-7	NA	TGTGCCAGTAGTATGACCAGCGGGGGGACGAACTACGAGCAGTACTTC	CASSMTSGGTNYEQYF
TRBV7-9	NA	TRBJ2-1	NA	TGTGCCAGCAGCTCGCGGGGGCCACCTTCCTACAATGAGCAGTTCTTC	CASSSRGPPSYNEQFF
TRBV18	NA	TRBJ2-3	few	TGTGCCAGCTCACCGCAGGGCGGGGACACAGATACGCAGTATTTT	CASSPQGGDTDTQYF
TRBV10-3	TRBD1	TRBJ1-1	NA	TGTGCCATCAGAGCGAGACAGGGGAGGAACACTGAAGCTTTCTTT	CAIRARQGRNTEAFF
TRBV30	TRBD2	TRBJ2-2	NA	TGTGCCTGGAGTGCGGGACTAGCGGACGGGGAGCTGTTTTTT	CAWSAGLADGELFF
TRBV10-3	NA	TRBJ2-3	NA	TGTGCCATCAGCGCGACGGACACCACAGATACGCAGTATTTT	CAISATDTTDTQYF
TRBV28	TRBD2	TRBJ2-7	once	TGTGCCAGCAGCCCCAGCGGGAGTTTCTACGAGCAGTACTTC	CASSPSGSFYEQYF
TRBV4-1	NA	TRBJ1-3	NA	TGCGCCAGCAGCCAAGATGCAGGGTCGGCTGGAAACACCATATATTTT	CASSQDAGSAGNTIYF
TRBV6-6	NA	TRBJ2-7	NA	TGTGCCAGCAGTCAGGACAGTAGATACGAGCAGTACTTC	CASSQDSRYEQYF
TRBV11-1	TRBD1	TRBJ1-6	NA	TGTGCCAGCAGCTTAGAACAGGGGACGACACCCCTCCACTTT	CASSLEQGTTPLHF
TRBV2	TRBD2	TRBJ2-3	NA	TGTGCCAGCAGTGAAGCCTTAGCGGGGGGAATCGCAGATACGCAGTATTTT	CASSEALAGGIADTQYF
TRBV9	NA	TRBJ1-4	NA	TGTGCCAGCAGCGTAGGGCAGGGTATTGGGGAAAAACTGTTTTTT	CASSVGQGIGEKLFF
TRBV5-1	TRBD2	TRBJ2-1	NA	TGCGCCAGCAGCTTGCCTAGCGGGGGGTTAAATGAGCAGTTCTTC	CASSLPSGGLNEQFF
TRBV2	NA	TRBJ1-2	NA	TGTGCCAGCAACCTTAGGCCGGATGGCTACACCTTC	CASNLRPDGYTF
TRBV10-3	NA	TRBJ1-1	once	TGTGCCATCAGTGTTGGAGGGTTCGCCACTGAAGCTTTCTTT	CAISVGGFATEAFF
TRBV11-3	NA	TRBJ1-2	NA	TGTGCCAGCAGCCGAATTGGACGGATCTATGGTCGTAGCTACACCTTC	CASSRIGRIYGRSYTF
TRBV7-2	NA	TRBJ1-4	NA	TGTGCCAGCAGCTCACTGGGGTATAATGAAAAACTGTTTTTT	CASSSLGYNEKLFF
TRBV18	TRBD1	TRBJ1-1	NA	TGTGCCAGCTCACCACTCAGGGGACAGGCCGCCAACACTGAAGCTTTCTTT	CASSPLRGQAANTEAFF
TRBV6-5	TRBD1	TRBJ2-1	NA	TGTGCCAGCAGCCCCGACAGGGGGCGCAACAATGAGCAGTTCTTC	CASSPDRGRNNEQFF
TRBV2	TRBD1	TRBJ2-3	NA	TGTGCCAGCAGTGACAGGGGGCGGACAGATACGCAGTATTTT	CASSDRGRTDTQYF
TRBV28	TRBD1	TRBJ2-7	NA	TGTGCCAGCAGGACAGGGTCGGGCGAGCAGTACTTC	CASRTGSGEQYF
TRBV7-9	NA	TRBJ1-2	NA	TGTGCCAGCAGCTCCTCTGGGGGAAGGGATGGCTACACCTTC	CASSSSGGRDGYTF